This T cell receptor beta chain comes out of a study of tumor-infiltrating lymphocytes in primary liver carcinoma. Overall study context: Patients were men and women aged 30 to 69 years.

The CDR3 spans 15 residues. Of note for this clonotype: The antigen remains undetermined. It may be a read error: a sequence one base away is much more abundant.

Synthesis of TCR beta cDNA was carried out from approximately 470 ng total RNA with a constant-region primer. The TCR beta library was amplified through three nested multiplex PCR rounds in a modified ARM-PCR procedure. The study ran its first two PCR rounds for nine to ten cycles each, using TRBV1-TRBV30 forward primers and a C-beta reverse primer. TCRdb called the multiplex PCR reads again in MiXCR, with one record for every CDR3 protein. This table holds about 330,000 distinct CDR3 sequences, approximately 65% found once. Study-wide findings and caveats: Tumor top-250-clone fractions significantly exceeded those of blood (p = 0.039).

The study extracted blood RNA from unsorted whole blood and also extracted germline DNA. The receptor was isolated from a man aged 35-49 years with primary liver carcinoma and hepatitis B virus infection. This rearrangement joins TRBV12-3 or TRBV12-4 to TRBJ1-1; TRBD1 matches at 9 bases. The sample was peripheral blood. As DNA, the CDR3 is TGTGACAGCAGGACTTTACAGGGGGCCGACACTGAAGCTTTCTTT. Translated: CDSRTLQGADTEAFF.